This TCR beta chain was recorded in a study of blood T cell repertoires in COVID-19. The overall study: Collection of acute and convalescent COVID-19 samples took place in the United States, Italy and Spain. PBMCs, B-cell-depleted T cells, or T cells were the source of the cDNA or gDNA that made up the material.

In the authors' methods: Cell counts per sample came from amplifying reference gene primers. Assay: immunoSEQ multiplex PCR; the TCRdb copy retains only in-frame clones and omits some. The DNA gave D and trimming, while V, J and clone size come from that table. Among around 290,000 clones listed, around nine tenths were seen once. J gave up 9 bases and V 5 bases, and 8 bases lay outside the gene matches. Germline CDR1 reads SGHVS; CDR2 reads FQNEAQ. The CDR3 extends over 13 amino acids. Material: peripheral blood. This TCR derives from a woman aged 70-85 years with COVID-19, enrolled during active disease. The V gene is TRBV7-8, the J gene TRBJ1-1; TRBD1 agrees at 8 bases. This chain's CDR3 is CASSARQGTKAFF. CDR3 in DNA: TGTGCCAGCAGCGCCCGACAGGGGACGAAAGCTTTCTTT.